The present T cell receptor (beta chain) was sequenced within a study of OX40 agonist ivuxolimab in advanced cancers. A note on the overall study: Ivuxolimab, which targeted the costimulatory receptor OX40 (CD134), was an agonistic, fully human IgG2 monoclonal antibody. The monotherapy dose-escalation portion (N of about 47 patients) of the phase I ivuxolimab trial is reported in the paper. The dose-escalation cohort was approximately 83% male with a mean age of approximately 60 years, ranging from roughly 23 to 80. Partial responses occurred in three dose-escalation patients, of whom one had hepatocellular carcinoma and two had cutaneous melanoma. Among the roughly 50 dose-escalation patients, approximately 20 had hepatocellular carcinoma, roughly 15 melanoma, 9 renal cell carcinoma and 9 head and neck cancer. Prior anti-PD-1, anti-PD-L1 or anti-CTLA-4 therapy was permitted, and 30% to 50% of dose-escalation patients had received checkpoint inhibitors. The purpose of peripheral TCRbeta sequencing was to test whether ivuxolimab changed TCR sequence diversity and led to clonal T-cell expansion. Intravenous ivuxolimab was administered to patients every 2 weeks at six dose levels: 0.01, 0.1, 0.3, 1.5, 3 and 10 mg/kg.

Broader findings and caveats from the paper: In the 0.1-3.0 mg/kg groups, partial responders were among the patients with the lowest normalized peripheral clonal expansion, particularly in CD8+ T cells. Antigen specificity was not determined for the clonally expanded peripheral T cells. After ivuxolimab, expanded clones were on average more numerous among CD8+ T cells than among CD4+ T cells. Low levels of normalized T-cell clonal expansion were also shown by some nonresponding patients. At doses of 0.1 to 3.0 mg/kg, clonal expansion of both CD4+ and CD8+ blood T cells was observed from baseline to week 6.

Genomic DNA was isolated from the sorted cells so that the TCRbeta CDR3 region could be sequenced. The immunoSEQ Assay was used for sequencing of TCRbeta CDR3 regions. TCRdb stores this immuneACCESS table with in-frame sequences only. Part of the clones is absent; in the studies checked, under half of the shortfall reflects unresolved V genes, and no reason is known for the rest. Recorded for this sample are roughly 41,000 clones; about 88% of them occurred a single time. The ten largest clones take up 10% to 15% of the sample. Patients with autoimmune disease history or receiving systemic immunosuppression were excluded from the trial. Peripheral blood for TCR sequencing was collected from all dose cohorts at baseline, on cycle 4 day 1, and on cycle 7 day 1. Samples came from an open-label, multicenter, first-in-human phase I dose-escalation trial of ivuxolimab. The trial enrolled adults with locally advanced or metastatic head and neck squamous cell, hepatocellular, melanoma or renal cell carcinoma. Before TCR sequencing, CD4+ and CD8+ T cells were separately sorted from peripheral blood.

The CDR3 sequence holds 15 residues, the cysteine and phenylalanine included. Left in the record is the CDR3 DNA by itself, 45 bases read in frame from the first base. Based on the germline V gene, the CDR1 and CDR2 sequences are SGHRS and YFSETQ. V and J are truncated by 3 bases and 0 bases respectively, leaving an intervening sequence of 10 bases. A word on this clone: Its antigen is still unknown. Within one base of it there is no much larger clone, and no base qualities were kept.

This clonotype was obtained from an adult with an advanced solid tumor such as melanoma, head and neck, liver or kidney cancer. The sequence links TRBV5-1 to TRBJ2-1, and TRBD1 may be the D gene, going by 6 matching bases. Sequencing was performed on CD4+ or CD8+ T cells sorted from blood, taken in a trial of the OX40 agonist ivuxolimab. The sequenced DNA is TGCGCCAGCAGCTACAGGGATAGCTCCTACAATGAGCAGTTCTTC. It specifies CASSYRDSSYNEQFF.